This TCR beta chain was recovered during a study of shared clonotypes between healthy human individuals (TCRdb year 2020). As for the study more broadly: The cohort included three men and a couple of women between 18 and 49 years of age. For each donor, CD4 naive and CD4 memory were each given three plates, CD8 naive was given two plates, and CD8 memory was given one plate. The study deeply sequenced blood TCR repertoires of several healthy adults to estimate repertoire size and the extent of clonotype sharing between individuals. To increase sequencing depth and limit assay-specific biases, TCR repertoire library preparation and sequencing were carried out by different laboratories using diverse techniques. Each donor's leukapheresis produced roughly between roughly 0.94 and 9.5 billion PBMCs. Broader findings and caveats from the paper: About 5% of naive CD4, around 3.6% of naive CD8, roughly 2.4% of memory CD4, and around 0.42% of memory CD8 clonotypes were shared across several donors. Because the study included a small number of donors, the genetic and exposure-history diversity represented was limited. Only blood was sampled, and tissue TCR repertoires likely differ from those in blood. Compared with non-shared clonotypes, the clonotypes found in all four sorted-subset donors had higher generation probabilities. Estimated clonotype richness was generally larger for naive than for memory subsets. Pairwise subsampling led to the expectation that sequencing depth would affect the degree of clonotype sharing among donors. Rarefaction of sorted-subset datasets indicated incomplete sequencing despite the large sequencing depth.

CDR1 and CDR2, looked up from the germline V gene, are KGHSH and LQKENI. Relative to germline, V is 6 bases shorter and J is 5 bases shorter, with 17 bases between their ends. The CDR3 spans 15 residues, from the cysteine through the phenylalanine. Kept here is only the CDR3 DNA, which spans 45 bases and is read in frame from base 1. As concerns this clone: This receptor's antigen is unknown. No much larger clonotype is one base removed from it; base qualities were not supplied.

Using the deep immunoSEQ assay, multiplex PCR amplified TCR CDR3 regions from genomic DNA. Genomic DNA extracted from each cell subset was distributed evenly over all wells of several immunoSEQ 96-well plates, and each plate served as one replicate. For sorted subsets, roughly 200 ng of genomic DNA, equivalent to 30,000 or so T cell genomes, went into each replicate PCR. The purified libraries were quantified using a Qubit 3.0 fluorometer, sized with a Bioanalyzer 2100, and then quantified again using the KAPA Library Quantification kit. Every immunoSEQ 96-well plate was sequenced on a separate single-read 150-cycle Illumina NextSeq 550 flow cell. Turning to the authors' computational methods: Because the immunoSEQ output included only junctional sequences and no quality scores, the filtering could not be the same as the filtering used for full-length reads. Sequences were annotated with PyIR, a Python wrapper for IgBLAST v1.9, using IMGT germline references to assign V/J genes and CDR3. Any read was removed if the V/J assignment was weak (E-value above 1e-6), the CDR3 was missing, or the read contained stop codons, out-of-frame junctions, or ambiguous translated residues. V3J clonotypes were defined as sequences sharing an identical inferred V gene, J gene, and CDR3 amino acid sequence. The percentage overlap between two repertoires was calculated by dividing the number of shared unique clonotypes by the size of the smaller repertoire. Richness of each repertoire was evaluated using RTK rarefaction, the Chao1 estimator, and Recon v2.1 estimates of unobserved clonotypes. Generation probabilities for all TCRbeta clonotypes obtained by the gDNA method from a handful of donors were computed using OLGA. In its TCRdb copy, this immuneACCESS table keeps in-frame sequences only and misses some clones. Where compared with another copy, unresolved V genes explain less than half of these, and the others have no known cause. V and J calls and clone size come straight from that table; D and trimming were deduced from the DNA. The sample table contains 1.6 million or so clones; only one count was recorded for more than 95% of them. The top ten clonotypes cover about 1% of the sample.

The donors were healthy, HIV-negative adults with no recently reported acute infections or vaccinations. Every donor was a Caucasian adult residing in Nashville, Tennessee, USA. CD4+ T cells were enriched by magnetic negative selection; naive cells were then positively selected on CD45RA, and the negative fraction formed the memory subset. Blood was collected by leukapheresis, and PBMCs were isolated by Ficoll-Histopaque density gradient centrifugation and then cryopreserved in liquid nitrogen vapor phase. Analytical flow cytometry was used to check the purity and quantity of each magnetically sorted T cell population. From each sorted fraction, genomic DNA was isolated and quantified by UV absorbance on a Nanodrop 2000c.

Here the chain combines TRBV18 and TRBJ1-5; TRBD1 is a weak D gene call, 5 bases matching. This clonotype was obtained from a man aged 30-40 years in good health. Sequencing was done on a sample of naive CD4+ T cells sorted from blood. The cell subset or site label corresponds to: CD45RA+ positively selected. In nucleotides, the sequence is TGTGCCAGCTCCCCCGGGGCAGGTGGAGATCAGCCCCAGCATTTT. This is translated as CASSPGAGGDQPQHF.